The TCR beta chain described here comes from a study of T cell responses to AZD1222 COVID-19 vaccine. Study-wide results and limits: Clonal diversity may have been underestimated in mostly white British donors. Across the whole spike, CD4 TCRs peaked at regions 160-218 and 743-854.

The assay was immunoSEQ multiplex PCR, and TCRdb's table has in-frame clones only and misses some. Among approximately 49,000 clones, 65% to 85% were seen once, and the ten largest hold 20% to 25%. To note about this clone: No antigen is known for it.

The CDR3 spans 14 residues. The germline gives CDR1 MNHEY, CDR2 SVGAGI. The junction had 2 bases not matched to a gene; V was cut back by 6 bases and J by 3 bases. The TCR sequence derives from an adult in good health. The genes are TRBV6-5 and TRBJ1-4, with 9 bases lining up with TRBD1. Here the sequenced sample was peripheral blood, taken on day 0 of MenACWY control vaccination. CDR3 in amino acids: CASSRTGANEKLFF. In nucleotides, the CDR3 is TGTGCCAGCAGCAGGACAGGGGCTAATGAAAAACTGTTTTTT.